Listed below are T cell receptor beta chains from one sample, sequenced in a study of blood T cells in healthy people across ages. In TCRdb, the 5' RACE reads were re-called with MiXCR into one record per CDR3 protein. The sample lists approximately 1.5 million distinct CDR3 sequences, 42% occurring once. The sequenced sample consisted of blood. The receptors here all came from a woman between 18 and 29 years old in good health. The CDR3 runs from the conserved cysteine through the conserved F or W. The order of the fields is D gene, V gene, CDR3 length, clone size, J gene, CDR3 protein, CDR3 DNA. The D gene is left open where the match is weak. Only some rows state a clone size, as once, few, many or a class for expanded clones.

NA	TRBV4-1	15	NA	TRBJ2-5	CASSQDRQGPETQYF	TGCGCCAGCAGCCAAGATCGCCAGGGGCCAGAGACCCAGTACTTC
NA	TRBV27	15	NA	TRBJ2-2	CASSTKWGRNGELFF	TGTGCCAGCAGTACGAAGTGGGGGCGAAACGGGGAGCTGTTTTTT
TRBD1	TRBV11-2	16	NA	TRBJ1-4	CASSPTGESWDEKLFF	TGTGCCAGCAGCCCCACAGGGGAGAGTTGGGATGAAAAACTGTTTTTT
NA	TRBV2	16	few	TRBJ1-6	CASRITEWADNSPLHF	TGTGCCAGCAGGATTACCGAGTGGGCAGATAATTCACCCCTCCACTTT
TRBD1	TRBV6-5	15	NA	TRBJ1-4	CASSRDRAGVEKLFF	TGTGCCAGCAGTCGAGACAGGGCAGGAGTCGAAAAACTGTTTTTT
NA	TRBV11-2	14	few	TRBJ2-1	CASSFTLSYNEQFF	TGTGCCAGCAGCTTTACTCTCTCCTACAATGAGCAGTTCTTC
NA	TRBV6-6	12	NA	TRBJ1-1	CASSLPSSIAFF	TGTGCCAGCAGTTTGCCCTCGAGCATTGCTTTCTTT
TRBD1	TRBV20-1	14	NA	TRBJ2-1	CSADSGQGLYEQFF	TGCAGTGCAGACTCGGGACAGGGTTTATATGAGCAGTTCTTC
TRBD2	TRBV4-3	18	NA	TRBJ2-3	CASSQEVPGGLHTDTQYF	TGCGCCAGCAGCCAAGAAGTCCCGGGAGGGCTCCACACAGATACGCAGTATTTT
NA	TRBV20-1	13	NA	TRBJ1-2	CSATLGESYGYTF	TGCAGTGCTACCTTAGGGGAGAGCTATGGCTACACCTTC